The clone carrying this TCR beta chain has a count of ten or more. What it recognizes is unknown. Trimming removed 8 bases at V and 2 bases at J, with 16 bases between. The CDR3 extends over 14 amino acids. Germline V gene data show CDR1 as SEHNR and CDR2 as FQNEAQ (reference sequence). The data belong to a study of T-cell reconstitution after alpha-beta-depleted transplantation in children. Study-wide points: T-cell numbers and diversity one year post-transplant derived largely from freshly generated T cells. Certain patients had high TCRbeta diversity at day 60, and it came from recipient T cells and thymic progenitors that survived. The origin of alpha-beta T cells about two months after transplant was reportedly several hundred expanded graft clones.

Unique molecular identifiers were incorporated into the prepared TCRbeta library. TCRdb reprocessed the PCR reads via MiXCR and lists one record per CDR3 protein. The sample holds fewer than 550,000 distinct CDR3 sequences; over 10% are singletons and the top ten take roughly 15%. The TCR sequence derives from a female patient between 2 and 15 years old who had a stem cell transplant for aplastic anemia, so the T cells may come from the graft donor. The chain uses TRBV7-9 and TRBJ2-7; D tentatively reads TRBD1 or TRBD2 (5 bases each). This sample comprised PBMCs, mostly from graft donor cells, obtained 180 days after TCRalphabeta/CD19-depleted stem cell transplant. The CDR3 sequence is CASAGTAATYEQYF. The CDR3 DNA sequence: TGTGCCAGCGCCGGGACCGCGGCTACCTACGAGCAGTACTTC.